The TCR beta chain described here comes from a study of OX40 agonist ivuxolimab in advanced cancers. The CDR3 has 14 residues. V was pared by 3 bases and J by 2 bases, with 9 bases between. Germline assignment: CDR1 SGHTA and CDR2 FQGNSA. Concerning this clone: The antigen is undetermined.

This table comes from immunoSEQ multiplex PCR, and its TCRdb copy is limited to in-frame clones, with some not included. The sample comprises roughly 46,000 clones, over 75% of which are singletons, and around 11% rests with the top ten. The study, taken as a whole, reports: By week 6 at 0.1 to 3.0 mg/kg, blood CD4+ and CD8+ T cells had expanded clonally.

This chain uses TRBV7-2 with TRBJ2-3; D remains ambiguous. The TCR was taken from an adult with an advanced solid tumor such as melanoma, head and neck, liver or kidney cancer. The sample was CD4+ or CD8+ T cells sorted from blood, taken in a trial of the OX40 agonist ivuxolimab. CDR3 DNA: TGTGCCAGCAGCTTTGAGGAATTCACAGATACGCAGTATTTT. This codes for CASSFEEFTDTQYF. Looking up the rest from reference TRBV7-2 and TRBJ2-3 gives the full variable domain: GAGVSQSPSNKVTEKGKDVELRCDPISGHTALYWYRQSLGQGLEFLIYFQGNSAPDKSGLPSDRFSAERTGGSVSTLTIQRTQQEDSAVYLCASSFEEFTDTQYFGPGTRLTVL.